The 2 T cell receptor beta chains below come from one sample, sequenced in a study of T cell repertoires in aging, cancer and after chemotherapy. TCR beta rearrangements were amplified from peripheral blood genomic DNA. A mixed TRB-A/B primer pool amplified rearranged TRB by multiplex touch-down PCR. TCRdb redid the calling of the multiplex PCR reads with MiXCR, one entry per CDR3 protein. The table lists about 2,000 distinct CDR3 sequences, 35% to 40% of them singletons, with approximately 7.6% in the top ten. Sequencing used blood. These receptors were collected from a human donor with a solid tumor.

The chain joins TRBV12-5 to TRBJ1-2; TRBD1 agrees at 11 bases. Germline V gives CDR1 LGHNT, CDR2 FRNRAP. V lost 6 bases and J lost 8; bases outside the gene matches: 14. The CDR3 totals 16 residues. CDR3 nucleotides: TGTGCTAGTGGCTATCATTCGGGGACAGGGGGTGGAGGCTACACCTTC. Protein: CASGYHSGTGGGGYTF.

The rearrangement joins TRBV6-5 to TRBJ2-2; weak D call: TRBD1 (6 bases). Germline lookup yields CDR1 MNHEY and CDR2 SVGAGI. The CDR3 loop spans 14 amino acids. With 4 bases removed from V and 2 bases from J, the gap between germline ends came to 8 bases. The CDR3 spells CASSWTENTGELFF. DNA of the CDR3: TGTGCCAGCAGTTGGACAGAAAACACCGGGGAGCTGTTTTTT.